What follows are 10 T cell receptor beta chains derived from one specimen sequenced in a study of long-term antiretroviral therapy in people with HIV. The authors ran the immunoSEQ assay, v3.0, at survey level. Sequencing was performed with immunoSEQ multiplex PCR; in TCRdb, only in-frame clones are kept and a portion is missing. In the table there are some 21,000 clones, around 76% of which are singletons. Sequencing used unsorted PBMCs, obtained around 1.7 years before starting antiretroviral therapy. The source of these receptors is a woman aged 40 to 50 with HIV.

The CDR3 nucleotides read TGTGCCAGCAGTGCCCCGGGGACAGAAAGGGGCTACACCTTC. Its translation: CASSAPGTERGYTF. The chain has TRBV25-1 and TRBJ1-2, with 7 positions matching TRBD1. V gave up 4 bases and J gave up 8 bases; unmatched junction bases: 10. This CDR3 region has 14 residues. Germline V gene data show CDR1 as MGHDK and CDR2 as SYGVNS.

This rearrangement joins TRBV9 to TRBJ1-2; 7 bases line up with TRBD1. J was trimmed by 0 bases and V by 0 bases; bases with no gene match: 2. The CDR3 runs to 15 residues. Germline V gene sequence: CDR1 SGDLS, CDR2 YYNGEE. The CDR3 spells CASSVGGTANYGYTF. The CDR3, as DNA: TGTGCCAGCAGCGTAGGAGGGACAGCTAACTATGGCTACACCTTC.

The chain has TRBV7-2 and TRBJ1-4, with 9 bases lining up with TRBD1. With 6 bases clipped from V and 5 bases from J, the junction kept 7 bases outside the gene matches. Germline V CDR1 and CDR2: SGHTA, FQGNSA. The CDR3 covers 15 residues. The CDR3 DNA is TGTGCCAGCAGGTCGGGACAGGGCATAAATGAAAAACTGTTTTTT. Translation: CASRSGQGINEKLFF.

The chain joins TRBV5-1 to TRBJ1-1; TRBD1 agrees at 8 bases. The CDR3 length is 14 residues. Losses at the gene ends were 4 bases for V and 5 bases for J; bases not matched to a gene: 7. The germline CDR1 and CDR2 sequences are SGHRS and YFSETQ. The DNA of the CDR3 is TGCGCCAGCAGCCAAGACAGGGGCGAAACTGAAGCTTTCTTT. Its translation: CASSQDRGETEAFF.

The chain joins TRBV7-6 to TRBJ2-3, with 9 positions matching TRBD1. Germline-derived CDR1 and CDR2 are SGHVS and FNYEAQ. This CDR3 has 15 residues. The trim removed 5 bases at V and 3 bases at J, leaving 6 bases unmatched. DNA for the CDR3: TGTGCCAGCAGCGAACAGGGGGCCGGGACAGATACGCAGTATTTT. Translation gives CASSEQGAGTDTQYF.

The chain recombines TRBV5-1 with TRBJ2-2, with D perhaps being TRBD1 or TRBD2 (5 bases each). The CDR3 has 14 amino acids. Germline loops: CDR1 SGHRS, CDR2 YFSETQ. The V end lost 1 base, the J end lost 5 bases, and 9 bases lay between the germline ends. The CDR3 DNA sequence: TGCGCCAGCAGCTTGACCAGGGAGACCGGGGAGCTGTTTTTT. This sequence encodes CASSLTRETGELFF.

The chain carries TRBV29-1 and TRBJ2-6, with D unclear. Germline-derived CDR1 and CDR2 are SQVTM and ANQGSEA. CDR3 length: 14 residues. V was trimmed by 3 bases and J by 0 bases, leaving 6 bases between them. The CDR3 DNA follows: TGCAGCGTTGAGGTTAACTCTGGGGCCAACGTCCTGACTTTC. Translated: CSVEVNSGANVLTF.

The rearrangement joins TRBV6-6 to TRBJ1-1; D gene unclear. The germline gives CDR1 MNHNY, CDR2 SVGAGI (reference sequence). The CDR3 has 14 amino acids. V was shortened by 5 bases and J by 2 bases, with 12 bases between the two germline ends. CDR3 loop: CASSHLGLNTEAFF. In DNA, the CDR3 is TGTGCCAGCAGTCACCTTGGCCTAAACACTGAAGCTTTCTTT.

The J gene is TRBJ2-7, the V gene TRBV5-1; 9 bases match TRBD2. V was pared by 2 bases and J by 3 bases, with 3 bases of the junction left unmatched. The CDR3 spans 14 residues. Per the germline V gene, CDR1 is SGHRS and CDR2 is YFSETQ. The DNA for the CDR3 is TGCGCCAGCAGCTTCGGGACTAGCAACTACGAGCAGTACTTC. Its translation is CASSFGTSNYEQYF.

This sequence joins TRBV6-5 and TRBJ2-6, with D unresolved. Deletions cut 4 bases from V and 2 bases from J, with 9 bases between. The CDR3 spans 15 residues. Germline V gives CDR1 MNHEY, CDR2 SVGAGI. CDR3 region: CASSSGRTGANVLTF. DNA of the CDR3: TGTGCCAGCAGTTCCGGCAGGACTGGGGCCAACGTCCTGACTTTC.